The 3 T cell receptor beta chains below come from one sample, sequenced in a study of technical replicates of blood from several donors. Sequencing was performed with immunoSEQ multiplex PCR; in TCRdb, only in-frame clones are kept and a portion is missing. Here the sample spans 91,000 or so clones, about 95% being singletons. The sample comprised T cells isolated from PBMCs. The origin of the receptors is a human donor in good health.

V usage is TRBV5-1 and J usage is TRBJ1-1; maybe TRBD1 (6 bases). V lost 9 bases and J 1 base, leaving 16 bases between the germline ends. The CDR3 loop spans 14 amino acids. CDR1 SGHRS and CDR2 YFSETQ come from the germline V gene. CDR3 nucleotide sequence: TGCGCCACCCGAATGTTACAGGGGAACACTGAAGCTTTCTTT. Translating it yields CATRMLQGNTEAFF.

This chain uses TRBV6-5 with TRBJ2-2; D is unresolved. Between the trimmed V and J ends, which lost 0 bases and 3 bases, there was a span of 5 bases. Germline V gene lookup returns CDR1 MNHEY and CDR2 SVGAGI. This CDR3 is 14 amino acids long. CDR3 sequence reads: CASSYSDYTGELFF. CDR3 nucleotides: TGTGCCAGCAGTTACTCAGACTACACCGGGGAGCTGTTTTTT.

The V and J genes are TRBV9 and TRBJ2-1, with D perhaps TRBD1 (6 bases). This CDR3 has 16 amino acids. V lost 4 bases, J lost 5 bases, and 19 bases lay in between. Germline CDR1 and CDR2: SGDLS and YYNGEE. The CDR3 protein is CASSTRDIWGHNEQFF. The CDR3 DNA reads as TGTGCCAGCAGCACCCGGGACATCTGGGGGCACAATGAGCAGTTCTTC.